This TCR beta chain stems from a study of control samples from healthy donors and cancer patients. Clones were sequenced by immunoSEQ multiplex PCR, and TCRdb holds only the in-frame ones, with some missing. The sample consists of 90,000 to 100,000 clones, about four fifths of them appearing once. Germline V gives CDR1 SGHRS, CDR2 YFSETQ. V was pared by 0 bases and J by 8 bases, with 7 bases of the junction left unmatched. This CDR3 region has 16 residues. The specimen was blood. This TCR derives from a man aged 55 to 69 in good health. The chain couples TRBV5-1 to TRBJ2-1; TRBD2 aligns across 11 bases. The CDR3 DNA is TGCGCCAGCAGCTTGGGGACTAGCGGGCTTTTCGATGAGCAGTTCTTC. Protein: CASSLGTSGLFDEQFF.